These T cell receptor beta chains were read from a single sample in a study of T-cell reconstitution after alpha-beta-depleted transplantation in children. One entry per CDR3 protein results from TCRdb running MiXCR on the PCR reads. Seen here are 350,000 to 500,000 distinct CDR3 sequences, around two fifths observed once, and the top ten hold around a quarter. The material sequenced was PBMCs, taken before TCRalphabeta/CD19-depleted stem cell transplant. The receptors originated from a girl aged 2-10 years with aplastic anemia, due to receive a stem cell transplant. Each CDR3 is given with its conserved first and last residue. A D gene is named only where the DNA matches it firmly. A clone size is listed for some rows: how often the clone was seen (once, few, many), or a class if it is expanded.

v_gene: TRBV12-3/TRBV12-4
j_gene: TRBJ2-7
abundance: -
d_gene: -
CDR3nt: TGTGCCAGCAGTGGGGGTTCTAACCCCTACGAGCAGTACTTC
CDR3aa: CASSGGSNPYEQYF

v_gene: TRBV24-1
j_gene: TRBJ2-3
abundance: -
d_gene: TRBD1
CDR3nt: TGTGCCACCAGTGATACAGGGGGCCCTTTAAGAGATACGCAGTATTTT
CDR3aa: CATSDTGGPLRDTQYF

v_gene: TRBV3-1
j_gene: TRBJ2-1
abundance: -
d_gene: TRBD2
CDR3nt: TGTGCCAGCAGCCAAGATCGGTTACCGAGGACTAGCGGCGCGAATGAGCAGTTCTTC
CDR3aa: CASSQDRLPRTSGANEQFF

v_gene: TRBV28
j_gene: TRBJ2-2
abundance: -
d_gene: TRBD2
CDR3nt: TGTGCCAGCAGTCCCATCCGGCCTAGCGGAACCGGGGAGCTGTTTTTT
CDR3aa: CASSPIRPSGTGELFF

v_gene: TRBV7-2
j_gene: TRBJ2-1
abundance: once
d_gene: -
CDR3nt: TGTGCCAGCAGCCGAGAAGGGGGGGGTTCGGATGAGCAGTTCTTC
CDR3aa: CASSREGGGSDEQFF

v_gene: TRBV5-1
j_gene: TRBJ2-1
abundance: -
d_gene: -
CDR3nt: TGCGCCAGCAGCTTGGTCGACAACTACAATGAGCAGTTCTTC
CDR3aa: CASSLVDNYNEQFF

v_gene: TRBV7-9
j_gene: TRBJ2-3
abundance: few
d_gene: TRBD2
CDR3nt: TGTGCCAGCAGCTCGGGACTAGCGGGAGGTCCCACAGATACGCAGTATTTT
CDR3aa: CASSSGLAGGPTDTQYF

v_gene: TRBV12-3/TRBV12-4
j_gene: TRBJ2-7
abundance: many
d_gene: -
CDR3nt: TGTGCCAGCAGCTCTGGAGGCCCCTCCTTCGAGCAGTACTTC
CDR3aa: CASSSGGPSFEQYF

v_gene: TRBV5-1
j_gene: TRBJ1-2
abundance: -
d_gene: -
CDR3nt: TGCGCCAGCAGCTCCGCCGGGACGGTCTATGGCTACACCTTC
CDR3aa: CASSSAGTVYGYTF

v_gene: TRBV11-2
j_gene: TRBJ2-1
abundance: -
d_gene: -
CDR3nt: TGTGCCAGCAGCTTACAGGGACGCGTCCCGGGAAAACACAATGAGCAGTTCTTC
CDR3aa: CASSLQGRVPGKHNEQFF

v_gene: TRBV7-8
j_gene: TRBJ2-2
abundance: -
d_gene: -
CDR3nt: TGTGCCAGCAGCCCACAAAGGCAGGGATACACCGGGGAGCTGTTTTTT
CDR3aa: CASSPQRQGYTGELFF

v_gene: TRBV7-2
j_gene: TRBJ2-5
abundance: -
d_gene: -
CDR3nt: TGTGCCAGCAGCTTCCTTAAGGAAGAGAAAGAGACCCAGTACTTC
CDR3aa: CASSFLKEEKETQYF

v_gene: TRBV14
j_gene: TRBJ2-7
abundance: -
d_gene: TRBD1
CDR3nt: TGTGCCAGCAGCCATAAGCCAGGGGGTATACACGAGCAGTACTTC
CDR3aa: CASSHKPGGIHEQYF

v_gene: TRBV20-1
j_gene: TRBJ2-1
abundance: -
d_gene: TRBD2
CDR3nt: TGCAGTGCTCGGTCGACTAGCGGGAGGTATACCTACAATGAGCAGTTCTTC
CDR3aa: CSARSTSGRYTYNEQFF

v_gene: TRBV5-1
j_gene: TRBJ1-6
abundance: few
d_gene: -
CDR3nt: TGCGCCATCAGCCTTGACAGCGGCTCCTATAATTCACCCCTCCACTTT
CDR3aa: CAISLDSGSYNSPLHF

v_gene: TRBV25-1
j_gene: TRBJ2-7
abundance: -
d_gene: -
CDR3nt: TGTGCCAGCAGAATTCTCAGGGTTTACGAGCAGTACTTC
CDR3aa: CASRILRVYEQYF

v_gene: TRBV28
j_gene: TRBJ2-7
abundance: -
d_gene: -
CDR3nt: TGTGCCAGCACCCAGGTACCGGGACGCGGGAAGGGATCCTACGAGCAGTACTTC
CDR3aa: CASTQVPGRGKGSYEQYF

v_gene: TRBV28
j_gene: TRBJ2-5
abundance: once
d_gene: TRBD2
CDR3nt: TGTGCCAGCAGGCTAGCGGGATATATCCAAGAGACCCAGTACTTC
CDR3aa: CASRLAGYIQETQYF

v_gene: TRBV15
j_gene: TRBJ2-5
abundance: -
d_gene: -
CDR3nt: TGTGCCACCATACAGCACGAGAAGGGGCCCCAAGAGACCCAGTACTTC
CDR3aa: CATIQHEKGPQETQYF

v_gene: TRBV20-1
j_gene: TRBJ2-5
abundance: few
d_gene: -
CDR3nt: TGCAGTGCTGGGGGGCTAGGGGGAAGGGGAGAGACCCAGTACTTC
CDR3aa: CSAGGLGGRGETQYF

v_gene: TRBV29-1
j_gene: TRBJ1-1
abundance: many
d_gene: TRBD1
CDR3nt: TGCAGCGTCCCCGGACAGGGGGAGACTGAAGCTTTCTTT
CDR3aa: CSVPGQGETEAFF

v_gene: TRBV4-1
j_gene: TRBJ1-1
abundance: many
d_gene: TRBD1
CDR3nt: TGCGCCAGCAGCCAAGAAATACAGGGGCGAAAAGCTTTCTTT
CDR3aa: CASSQEIQGRKAFF

v_gene: TRBV12-3/TRBV12-4
j_gene: TRBJ2-7
abundance: many
d_gene: TRBD1
CDR3nt: TGTGCCAGCAGTTTCACAGGGGGCCGTTCCCCCTACGAGCAGTACTTC
CDR3aa: CASSFTGGRSPYEQYF

v_gene: TRBV6-5
j_gene: TRBJ1-1
abundance: many
d_gene: -
CDR3nt: TGTGCCAGCAGTACCCCCTTTGAAGCTTTCTTT
CDR3aa: CASSTPFEAFF

v_gene: TRBV4-2
j_gene: TRBJ2-5
abundance: once
d_gene: -
CDR3nt: TGTGCCAGCAGCCAAGTACTGGGAGAATCGGAAGAGACCCAGTACTTC
CDR3aa: CASSQVLGESEETQYF

v_gene: TRBV20-1
j_gene: TRBJ2-6
abundance: few
d_gene: -
CDR3nt: TGCAGTGCTAGGCGTCTGTCCGGGAAGGTGTCAAAAGGTGGGGCCAACGTCCTGACTTTC
CDR3aa: CSARRLSGKVSKGGANVLTF

v_gene: TRBV9
j_gene: TRBJ1-1
abundance: many
d_gene: -
CDR3nt: TGTGCCAGCAGCGTAGAGTGGGGGAACACTGAAGCTTTCTTT
CDR3aa: CASSVEWGNTEAFF

v_gene: TRBV4-2
j_gene: TRBJ2-3
abundance: -
d_gene: TRBD2
CDR3nt: TGTGCCAGCAGCCAAGACCCTAGCGGGACTAGCACAGATACGCAGTATTTT
CDR3aa: CASSQDPSGTSTDTQYF

v_gene: TRBV13
j_gene: TRBJ2-2
abundance: -
d_gene: -
CDR3nt: TGTGCCAGCAGCTTCAAGTTGGGGGCATCCACCGGGGAGCTGTTTTTT
CDR3aa: CASSFKLGASTGELFF

v_gene: TRBV6-6
j_gene: TRBJ2-7
abundance: -
d_gene: -
CDR3nt: TGTGCCAGCAGTTACTCGACAAACGAGCAGTACTTC
CDR3aa: CASSYSTNEQYF

v_gene: TRBV20-1
j_gene: TRBJ1-2
abundance: -
d_gene: -
CDR3nt: TGCAGTGGTCCCACGGTGGGAACTGGTTACACCTTC
CDR3aa: CSGPTVGTGYTF

v_gene: TRBV7-9
j_gene: TRBJ1-5
abundance: -
d_gene: -
CDR3nt: TGTGCCAGCAGCCCGGCGGGGAAGTCTCAGCCCCAGCATTTT
CDR3aa: CASSPAGKSQPQHF

v_gene: TRBV10-3
j_gene: TRBJ2-7
abundance: -
d_gene: -
CDR3nt: TGTGCCATCAGTGAGGTAGGGGTAAGCGAGCAGTACTTC
CDR3aa: CAISEVGVSEQYF

v_gene: TRBV4-2
j_gene: TRBJ2-7
abundance: -
d_gene: -
CDR3nt: TGTGCCAGCAGCCAAGAAGGTCGCTACGAGCAGTACTTC
CDR3aa: CASSQEGRYEQYF

v_gene: TRBV12-3/TRBV12-4
j_gene: TRBJ2-7
abundance: many
d_gene: TRBD2
CDR3nt: TGTGCCAGCAGGCCTAGCGGGGCCTACCCTACCTACGAGCAGTACTTC
CDR3aa: CASRPSGAYPTYEQYF

v_gene: TRBV6-5
j_gene: TRBJ1-6
abundance: once
d_gene: -
CDR3nt: TGTGCCAGCAGTTCGAGGGGTCTCCACAATTCACCCCTCCACTTT
CDR3aa: CASSSRGLHNSPLHF

v_gene: TRBV20-1
j_gene: TRBJ2-3
abundance: -
d_gene: TRBD2
CDR3nt: TGCAGTGCTTGGACTAGCGGCGGGGCAGATACGCAGTATTTT
CDR3aa: CSAWTSGGADTQYF

v_gene: TRBV28
j_gene: TRBJ2-7
abundance: -
d_gene: -
CDR3nt: TGTGCCAGCAGCCCCGACAGCTCGTCCCCTGGCGGGCAGTACTTC
CDR3aa: CASSPDSSSPGGQYF

v_gene: TRBV20-1
j_gene: TRBJ2-5
abundance: -
d_gene: -
CDR3nt: TGCAGTGCTAGACTTGGGGGCACGACAGAGACCCAGTACTTC
CDR3aa: CSARLGGTTETQYF